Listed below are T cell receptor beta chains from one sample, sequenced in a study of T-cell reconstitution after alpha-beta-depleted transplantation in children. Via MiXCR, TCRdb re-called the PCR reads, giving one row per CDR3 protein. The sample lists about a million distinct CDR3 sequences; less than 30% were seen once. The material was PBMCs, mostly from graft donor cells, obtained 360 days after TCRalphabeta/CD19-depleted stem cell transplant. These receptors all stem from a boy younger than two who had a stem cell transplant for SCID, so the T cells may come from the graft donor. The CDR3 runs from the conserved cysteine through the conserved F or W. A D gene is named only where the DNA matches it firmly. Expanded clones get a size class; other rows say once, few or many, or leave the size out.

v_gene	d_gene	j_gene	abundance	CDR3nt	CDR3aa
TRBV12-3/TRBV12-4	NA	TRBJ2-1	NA	TGTGCCAGCACCATAGCGGTAAGCTCCTACAATGAGCAGTTCTTC	CASTIAVSSYNEQFF
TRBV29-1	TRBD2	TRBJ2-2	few	TGCAGCGCCTCGGGGAGGGATCTTTACACCGGGGAGCTGTTTTTT	CSASGRDLYTGELFF
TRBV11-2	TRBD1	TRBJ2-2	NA	TGTGCCAGCTGCCCAGAAGGAGGGACAGGGGGCAACACCGGGGAGCTGTTTTTT	CASCPEGGTGGNTGELFF
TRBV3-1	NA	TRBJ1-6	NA	TGTGCCAGCAGCCAAGTCAGGGGCCGGCCGTCTAATTCACCCCTCCACTTT	CASSQVRGRPSNSPLHF
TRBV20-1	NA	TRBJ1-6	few	TGCAGTGCTAGTGACGGGACGTCGATTAGCTCCTATAATTCACCCCTCCACTTT	CSASDGTSISSYNSPLHF
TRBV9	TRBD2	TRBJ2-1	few	TGTGCCAGCAGCAAAACGGGACTAGCGGGGAGCTCCTACAATGAGCAGTTCTTC	CASSKTGLAGSSYNEQFF
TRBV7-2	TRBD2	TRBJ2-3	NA	TGTGCCAGCACCCAAAGGGAGGGGTTCCCCCTGGCTACGCAGTATTTT	CASTQREGFPLATQYF
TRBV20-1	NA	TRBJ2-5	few	TGCAGTGCTAGAACGGGACGGAAACAAGAGACCCAGTACTTC	CSARTGRKQETQYF
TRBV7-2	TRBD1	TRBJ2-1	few	TGTGCCAGCAGCCCGACAGGGGGATACAATGAGCAGTTCTTC	CASSPTGGYNEQFF
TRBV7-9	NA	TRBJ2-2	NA	TGTGCCAGCAGCACCCTAGCGTTGGCGTCCACCGGGGAGCTGTTTTTT	CASSTLALASTGELFF
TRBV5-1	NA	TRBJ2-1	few	TGCGCCAGCAGGTCCCCCGGGGCGCACAATGAGCAGTTCTTC	CASRSPGAHNEQFF
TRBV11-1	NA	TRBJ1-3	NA	TGTGCCAGCAGCTTGAGCCGACTCAGGGAAAGCTCTGGAAACACCATATATTTT	CASSLSRLRESSGNTIYF
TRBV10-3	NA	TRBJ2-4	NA	TGTGCCAGCGCAACGTTAACCAAAAACATTCAGTACTTC	CASATLTKNIQYF
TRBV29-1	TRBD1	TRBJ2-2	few	TGCAGCGCCCGACCGGGGACAGGGGAAACGGAGCTGTTTTTT	CSARPGTGETELFF
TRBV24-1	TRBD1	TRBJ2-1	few	TGTGCCACCAGTCTGACAGGGTCCTACAATGAGCAGTTCTTC	CATSLTGSYNEQFF
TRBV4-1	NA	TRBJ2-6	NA	TGCGCCAGCAGCCAATTACCGTTCTCTGGGGCCAACGTCCTGACTTTC	CASSQLPFSGANVLTF
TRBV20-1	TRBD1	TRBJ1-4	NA	TGCAGTGCTAGAGCCCCGACAGGGGAGCCCGAAAAACTGTTTTTT	CSARAPTGEPEKLFF
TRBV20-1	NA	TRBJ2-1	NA	TGCAGTGCTAGAGTTGGGTTCCGGGGGCTCTGGGGCAATGAGCAGTTCTTC	CSARVGFRGLWGNEQFF
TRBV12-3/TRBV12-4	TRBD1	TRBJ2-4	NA	TGTGCCAGCAGTTTAGTGGGGACAGGGAGGAGAAACATTCAGTACTTC	CASSLVGTGRRNIQYF
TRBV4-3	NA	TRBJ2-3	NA	TGCGCCAGCAGCCAAGAACCGTCGGGGGCGGAGGGGACAGATACGCAGTATTTT	CASSQEPSGAEGTDTQYF
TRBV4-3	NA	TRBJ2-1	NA	TGCGCCAGCAGCCAAGAGAGGGGATGGAACAATGAGCAGTTCTTC	CASSQERGWNNEQFF
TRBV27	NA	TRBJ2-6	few	TGTGCCAGCAGCCGGTTGACACTGAACTCTGGGGCCAACGTCCTGACTTTC	CASSRLTLNSGANVLTF